Sequencing of this T cell receptor (beta chain) was carried out in a study of cytomegalovirus exposure and HLA in healthy donors. Repertoires were generated with immunoSEQ multiplex PCR, while TCRdb's copy carries only in-frame clones and drops some. The data show approximately 300,000 clones, around 86% seen once. The CDR3 consists of 19 residues. CDR1 is MNHNS and CDR2 is SASEGT in the germline V gene. V lost 2 bases to trimming and J lost 0 bases; unmatched junction nucleotides: 9. The chain uses TRBV6-1 and TRBJ2-1; the match to TRBD2 covers 11 bases. The TCR originated in a woman between 18 and 29 years old in good health and CMV-seronegative. The sequencing sample was made of PBMCs. The CDR3 sequence is CASSENLAGGSSSYNEQFF. The CDR3 bases are TGTGCCAGCAGTGAAAATCTAGCGGGAGGATCAAGCTCCTACAATGAGCAGTTCTTC.